These 21 T cell receptor beta chains share one sample of origin, sequenced in a study of CD8+ T cells in alopecia areata. Extracted from the samples, RNA was reverse transcribed into cDNA to serve as the sequencing template. Sequencing was performed with immunoSEQ multiplex PCR; in TCRdb, only in-frame clones are kept and a portion is missing. The profile covers 220,000 or so clones, with about three fifths appearing a single time and more than 0.4% taken by the ten largest. The material was CD4+ T cells sorted from blood, obtained at week 0. The receptors come from a human donor with alopecia areata.

This chain joins TRBV30 and TRBJ2-5, with D possibly TRBD2 on 6 matching bases. The CDR3 loop spans 13 amino acids. In germline, CDR1 is GTSNPN, CDR2 SVGIG (reference sequence). Trimming removed 0 bases from V and 5 bases from J, with 10 bases in between. The chain's CDR3 is CAWSVQSGETQYF. The CDR3 DNA reads as TGTGCCTGGAGTGTACAAAGCGGGGAGACCCAGTACTTC.

The gene calls are TRBV9 and TRBJ2-5; unclear D gene. Germline assignment: CDR1 SGDLS and CDR2 YYNGEE. The CDR3 contains 14 residues. V was shortened by 1 base and J by 2 bases, with 9 bases between the two germline ends. The CDR3 protein is CASSVSPAQETQYF. The CDR3 DNA is TGTGCCAGCAGCGTATCCCCAGCGCAAGAGACCCAGTACTTC.

The J gene is TRBJ1-4, the V gene TRBV2; TRBD1 matches at 8 bases. The CDR3 covers 15 residues. Germline V gene sequence: CDR1 SNHLY, CDR2 FYNNEI. The V gene end was trimmed by 4 bases and the J gene end by 3 bases; junction bases not matched to a gene: 4. CDR3 sequence (DNA): TGTGCCAGCAGTGGGCAGGGGGCCGCTAATGAAAAACTGTTTTTT. It encodes CASSGQGAANEKLFF.

This clone was counted a few times. The gene calls are TRBV7-9 and TRBJ2-5; D unresolved. Germline V gene lookup returns CDR1 SEHNR and CDR2 FQNEAQ (reference sequence). CDR3 length: 14 residues. V shed 6 bases and J shed 1 base, with 12 bases lying between them. The CDR3 spells CASSLTQVQETQYF. The DNA for the CDR3 is TGTGCCAGCAGTTTAACGCAAGTCCAAGAGACCCAGTACTTC.

V gene TRBV29-1 combines with J gene TRBJ1-2; a weak D match, TRBD1 (5 bases). Germline loops: CDR1 SQVTM, CDR2 ANQGSEA. With 8 bases removed from V and 6 bases from J, the gap between germline ends came to 16 bases. The CDR3 contains 12 residues. The CDR3 nucleotides are TGCAGCTTCCTAGGGGCTCCTAATGGCTACACCTTC. Translation: CSFLGAPNGYTF.

V and J are TRBV4-1 and TRBJ2-3; D unclear. The CDR3 is made up of 14 amino acids. V was clipped by 0 bases and J by 1 base, with 5 bases between them. CDR1 and CDR2 from the germline V gene are MGHRA and YSYEKL. The CDR3 coding sequence is TGCGCCAGCAGCCAAGACAGAGGCACAGATACGCAGTATTTT. Amino acid sequence: CASSQDRGTDTQYF.

This chain connects TRBV18 to TRBJ1-5; D possibly corresponds to TRBD1 (5 bases). V lost 5 bases and J lost 6, with 11 bases in between. Germline CDR1 reads KGHSH; CDR2 reads LQKENI. The CDR3 extends over 13 amino acids. The CDR3 reads CASSTGQGQPQHF. In DNA form, the CDR3 reads TGTGCCAGCTCAACCGGGCAGGGTCAGCCCCAGCATTTT.

This clone was recorded a few times. This rearrangement joins TRBV30 to TRBJ2-7, with a possible D match to TRBD1 (5 bases). The CDR3 runs to 16 residues. Deletions cut 2 bases from V and 0 bases from J, with 17 bases between. Germline CDR1 and CDR2: GTSNPN and SVGIG (reference sequence). This CDR3 is CAWSPNRQAYSYEQYF. The CDR3 DNA is TGTGCCTGGAGTCCTAACAGGCAGGCGTACTCCTACGAGCAGTACTTC.

The chain has TRBV6-1 and TRBJ2-7; tentatively, D is TRBD2 (6 bases). This CDR3 is built from 13 residues. Trimming removed 0 bases from V and 5 bases from J, with 8 bases in between. Germline CDR1 is MNHNS and CDR2 is SASEGT. CDR3 amino acids: CASSEAGGDEQYF. The CDR3 DNA follows: TGTGCCAGCAGTGAAGCAGGAGGGGACGAGCAGTACTTC.

V and J are TRBV9 and TRBJ2-3; possible D gene TRBD2, 6 bases. The CDR3 has 15 amino acids. CDR1 SGDLS and CDR2 YYNGEE come from the germline V gene. V was trimmed by 3 bases and J by 4 bases, leaving 15 bases between them. This CDR3 reads CASSGATGEADTQYF. In nucleotides, the CDR3 is TGTGCCAGCAGCGGTGCCACCGGGGAGGCAGATACGCAGTATTTT.

This chain connects TRBV13 to TRBJ2-7, with TRBD2 matching 10 bases. V dropped 2 bases and J dropped 2; count of bases not matched to a gene: 3. The CDR3 contains 15 residues. Germline CDR1 is PRHDT and CDR2 is FYEKMQ (reference sequence). CDR3 protein: CASSLSSGGPYEQYF. CDR3 bases: TGTGCCAGCAGCTTATCTAGCGGGGGACCCTACGAGCAGTACTTC.

The chain uses TRBV19 and TRBJ2-3; no definite D call. Trimming removed 0 bases from V and 2 bases from J, with 9 bases in between. In germline, CDR1 is LNHDA, CDR2 SQIVND (reference sequence). The CDR3 covers 15 residues. CDR3 DNA sequence: TGTGCCAGTAGTATAGACGGCTACCTCACAGATACGCAGTATTTT. Amino acid sequence: CASSIDGYLTDTQYF.

V usage is TRBV28 and J usage is TRBJ2-7; the D gene is possibly TRBD2 (6 bases). The germline gives CDR1 MDHEN, CDR2 SYDVKM. V was clipped by 7 bases and J by 2 bases, with 15 bases between them. CDR3 length equals 14 residues. The CDR3 DNA reads TGTGCCAGCATCCCCCTTGCGGGGACCTACGAGCAGTACTTC. It yields the protein CASIPLAGTYEQYF.

The gene calls are TRBV29-1 and TRBJ1-2; D uncertain. There are 12 residues in the CDR3. The V end was cut by 4 bases, the J end by 1 base, with 7 bases between. Germline CDR1 and CDR2: SQVTM and ANQGSEA. CDR3 amino acids: CSVAYSNYGYTF. CDR3 nucleotides: TGCAGCGTTGCTTACAGTAACTATGGCTACACCTTC.

J is TRBJ2-1 and V is TRBV29-1; 8 bases match TRBD1. Germline CDR1 SQVTM, CDR2 ANQGSEA. The V gene end was trimmed by 6 bases and the J gene end by 2 bases; junction bases not matched to a gene: 6. CDR3 size: 14 residues. CDR3 bases: TGCAGCGTCGGACAGGGCCTTACCTACAATGAGCAGTTCTTC. It codes for CSVGQGLTYNEQFF.

This chain uses TRBV5-1 with TRBJ1-3, with D perhaps matching TRBD1 (6 bases). CDR3 length equals 15 residues. CDR1 is SGHRS and CDR2 is YFSETQ in the germline V gene. V was trimmed by 5 bases and J by 0 bases, leaving 12 bases between them. Here the CDR3 reads CASSKGGNSGNTIYF. The DNA of the CDR3 is TGCGCCAGCAGTAAGGGGGGAAACTCTGGAAACACCATATATTTT.

The rearrangement joins TRBV2 to TRBJ2-1, with unresolved D. The CDR3 runs to 14 residues. Looked up from germline, CDR1 is SNHLY and CDR2 is FYNNEI. Trimming pared 6 bases from V and 7 bases from J, leaving 16 bases between. The CDR3 is CASSLVDTSNEQFF. DNA of the CDR3: TGTGCCAGCAGCTTAGTGGATACGTCGAATGAGCAGTTCTTC. The variable domain in full, with the rest retrieved from reference TRBV2 and TRBJ2-1, is EPEVTQTPSHQVTQMGQEVILRCVPISNHLYFYWYRQILGQKVEFLVSFYNNEISEKSEIFDDQFSVERPDGSNFTLKIRSTKLEDSAMYFCASSLVDTSNEQFFGPGTRLTVL.

The chain joins TRBV6-5 to TRBJ2-7, with a tentative D call TRBD2 (6 bases). This CDR3 spans 16 amino acids. Germline-derived CDR1 and CDR2 are MNHEY and SVGAGI. The ends were cut back, 0 bases at V and 2 bases at J, with 14 bases in the middle. In DNA form, the CDR3 reads TGTGCCAGCAGTTACTCCGCGGGGCAGGCCCCCTACGAGCAGTACTTC. Encoded protein: CASSYSAGQAPYEQYF.

The chain has TRBV30 and TRBJ2-7; possible D gene TRBD2, 5 bases. The CDR3 runs 14 residues. The V gene's germline CDR1 is GTSNPN and CDR2 SVGIG (reference sequence). The germline V and J ends were trimmed by 2 bases and 3 bases, with 14 bases remaining between them. CDR3 DNA: TGTGCCTGGAGTCAGCGGCAGGCGCGCTACGAGCAGTACTTC. Encoded protein: CAWSQRQARYEQYF.

J is TRBJ2-3 and V is TRBV27, with TRBD1 matching 9 bases. The CDR3 sequence is 15 residues long. Germline CDR1 is MNHEY and CDR2 is SMNVEV (reference sequence). The V gene end was trimmed by 7 bases and the J gene end by 7 bases; junction bases not matched to a gene: 12. CDR3 region: CASTTITGGVYTQYF. DNA of the CDR3: TGTGCCAGCACTACTATAACAGGGGGCGTGTATACGCAGTATTTT.

The chain carries TRBV7-3 and TRBJ2-2; possibly TRBD2 for D (5 bases). The CDR3 has 18 amino acids. Between the trimmed V and J ends, which lost 0 bases and 2 bases, there was a span of 16 bases. Germline V gene lookup returns CDR1 SGHTA and CDR2 FQGTGA. The CDR3 sequence is CASSLTLPLGGNTGELFF. The CDR3 nucleotides are TGTGCCAGCAGCTTAACGCTCCCGTTAGGAGGTAACACCGGGGAGCTGTTTTTT.